In its sample, the clone carrying this T cell receptor beta chain was seen a few times. Its antigen is unidentified. The data were taken from a study of cytotoxic CD8 clonotypes in ibrutinib-treated CLL. Assay: immunoSEQ multiplex PCR; the TCRdb copy retains only in-frame clones and omits some. This sample carries about 76,000 clones, approximately 87% of them seen once, and the ten largest clones take about 40%. General study findings and limits: A rise in clonality was seen at ibrutinib response, and a fall back toward baseline was seen at progression.

The sequences come from PBMCs, collected after 24 months of ibrutinib treatment. The TCR originated in a human donor with chronic lymphocytic leukemia.

The CDR3: CASSLTAGESNQPQHF. CDR3 bases: TGTGCCAGCAGCTTAACGGCAGGGGAGAGCAATCAGCCCCAGCATTTT. The genes are TRBV7-3 and TRBJ1-5; the D gene is possibly TRBD1 (6 bases). Per germline, CDR1 SGHTA and CDR2 FQGTGA. This CDR3 spans 16 amino acids. V lost 0 bases, J lost 1 base, and 10 bases lay in between.